This TCR beta chain was recorded in a study of CD8 T cells in ankylosing spondylitis. Notes on the study in general: Past research had described some motif variants in reactive arthritis synovial fluid and blood. Enrichment of disease-linked clones was reportedly significant in matched ankylosing spondylitis synovial fluid.

Comments on this clonotype: Its target is unknown.

The CDR3 sequence is 15 residues long. Germline CDR1 reads SGHTA; CDR2 reads FQGTGA. V lost 0 bases to trimming and J lost 6 bases; unmatched junction nucleotides: 1. A single record per CDR3 protein comes from TCRdb applying MiXCR to the 5' RACE reads. The sample has about 250,000 distinct CDR3 sequences, 18% seen once. The clonotype originates from a male donor with ankylosing spondylitis or in good health (not recorded which). The rearrangement joins TRBV7-3 to TRBJ2-1; 11 bases match TRBD2. Sequencing was performed on blood, either unsorted or a sorted T cell fraction (not recorded which). CDR3 bases: TGTGCCAGCAGCTTAACAACTAGCGGGGGCAATGAGCAGTTCTTC. Translation gives CASSLTTSGGNEQFF.